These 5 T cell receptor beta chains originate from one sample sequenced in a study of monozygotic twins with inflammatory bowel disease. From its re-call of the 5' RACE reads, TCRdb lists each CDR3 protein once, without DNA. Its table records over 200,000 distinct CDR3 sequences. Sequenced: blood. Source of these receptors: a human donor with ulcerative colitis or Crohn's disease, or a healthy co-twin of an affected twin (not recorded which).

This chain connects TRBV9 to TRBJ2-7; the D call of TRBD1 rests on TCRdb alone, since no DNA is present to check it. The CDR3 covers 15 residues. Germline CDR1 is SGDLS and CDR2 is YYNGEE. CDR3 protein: CASSVGHGATYEQYF.

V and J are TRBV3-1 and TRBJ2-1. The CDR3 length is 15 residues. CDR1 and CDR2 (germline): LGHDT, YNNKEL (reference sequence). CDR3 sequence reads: CASSQEVALYNEQFF.

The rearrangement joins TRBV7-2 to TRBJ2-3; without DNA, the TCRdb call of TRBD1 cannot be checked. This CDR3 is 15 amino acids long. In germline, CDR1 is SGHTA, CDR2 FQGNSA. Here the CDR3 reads CASSLGGQGTDTQYF. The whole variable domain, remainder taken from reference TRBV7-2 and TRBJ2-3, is GAGVSQSPSNKVTEKGKDVELRCDPISGHTALYWYRQSLGQGLEFLIYFQGNSAPDKSGLPSDRFSAERTGGSVSTLTIQRTQQEDSAVYLCASSLGGQGTDTQYFGPGTRLTVL.

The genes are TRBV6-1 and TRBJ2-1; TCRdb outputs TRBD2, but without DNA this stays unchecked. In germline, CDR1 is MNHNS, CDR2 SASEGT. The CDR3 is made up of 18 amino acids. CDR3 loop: CASSAVAGVSRSYNEQFF.

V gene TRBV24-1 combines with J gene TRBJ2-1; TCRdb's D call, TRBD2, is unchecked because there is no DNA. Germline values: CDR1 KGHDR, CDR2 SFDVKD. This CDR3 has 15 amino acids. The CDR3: CATSDFGTADNEQFF.